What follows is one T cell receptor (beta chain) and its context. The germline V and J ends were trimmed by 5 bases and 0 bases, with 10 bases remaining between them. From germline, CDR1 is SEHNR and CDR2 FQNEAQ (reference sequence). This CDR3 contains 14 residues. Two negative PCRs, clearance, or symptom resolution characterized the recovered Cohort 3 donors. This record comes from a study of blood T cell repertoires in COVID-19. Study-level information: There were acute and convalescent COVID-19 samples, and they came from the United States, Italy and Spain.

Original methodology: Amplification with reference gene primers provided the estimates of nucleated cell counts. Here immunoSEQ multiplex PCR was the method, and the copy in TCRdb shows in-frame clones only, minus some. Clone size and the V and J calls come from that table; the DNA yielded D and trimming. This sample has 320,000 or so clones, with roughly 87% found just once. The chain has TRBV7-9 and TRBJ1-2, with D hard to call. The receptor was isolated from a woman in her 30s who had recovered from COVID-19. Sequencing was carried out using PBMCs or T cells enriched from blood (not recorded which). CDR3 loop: CASSHGSTNYGYTF. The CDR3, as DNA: TGTGCCAGCAGCCACGGGAGTACTAACTATGGCTACACCTTC.